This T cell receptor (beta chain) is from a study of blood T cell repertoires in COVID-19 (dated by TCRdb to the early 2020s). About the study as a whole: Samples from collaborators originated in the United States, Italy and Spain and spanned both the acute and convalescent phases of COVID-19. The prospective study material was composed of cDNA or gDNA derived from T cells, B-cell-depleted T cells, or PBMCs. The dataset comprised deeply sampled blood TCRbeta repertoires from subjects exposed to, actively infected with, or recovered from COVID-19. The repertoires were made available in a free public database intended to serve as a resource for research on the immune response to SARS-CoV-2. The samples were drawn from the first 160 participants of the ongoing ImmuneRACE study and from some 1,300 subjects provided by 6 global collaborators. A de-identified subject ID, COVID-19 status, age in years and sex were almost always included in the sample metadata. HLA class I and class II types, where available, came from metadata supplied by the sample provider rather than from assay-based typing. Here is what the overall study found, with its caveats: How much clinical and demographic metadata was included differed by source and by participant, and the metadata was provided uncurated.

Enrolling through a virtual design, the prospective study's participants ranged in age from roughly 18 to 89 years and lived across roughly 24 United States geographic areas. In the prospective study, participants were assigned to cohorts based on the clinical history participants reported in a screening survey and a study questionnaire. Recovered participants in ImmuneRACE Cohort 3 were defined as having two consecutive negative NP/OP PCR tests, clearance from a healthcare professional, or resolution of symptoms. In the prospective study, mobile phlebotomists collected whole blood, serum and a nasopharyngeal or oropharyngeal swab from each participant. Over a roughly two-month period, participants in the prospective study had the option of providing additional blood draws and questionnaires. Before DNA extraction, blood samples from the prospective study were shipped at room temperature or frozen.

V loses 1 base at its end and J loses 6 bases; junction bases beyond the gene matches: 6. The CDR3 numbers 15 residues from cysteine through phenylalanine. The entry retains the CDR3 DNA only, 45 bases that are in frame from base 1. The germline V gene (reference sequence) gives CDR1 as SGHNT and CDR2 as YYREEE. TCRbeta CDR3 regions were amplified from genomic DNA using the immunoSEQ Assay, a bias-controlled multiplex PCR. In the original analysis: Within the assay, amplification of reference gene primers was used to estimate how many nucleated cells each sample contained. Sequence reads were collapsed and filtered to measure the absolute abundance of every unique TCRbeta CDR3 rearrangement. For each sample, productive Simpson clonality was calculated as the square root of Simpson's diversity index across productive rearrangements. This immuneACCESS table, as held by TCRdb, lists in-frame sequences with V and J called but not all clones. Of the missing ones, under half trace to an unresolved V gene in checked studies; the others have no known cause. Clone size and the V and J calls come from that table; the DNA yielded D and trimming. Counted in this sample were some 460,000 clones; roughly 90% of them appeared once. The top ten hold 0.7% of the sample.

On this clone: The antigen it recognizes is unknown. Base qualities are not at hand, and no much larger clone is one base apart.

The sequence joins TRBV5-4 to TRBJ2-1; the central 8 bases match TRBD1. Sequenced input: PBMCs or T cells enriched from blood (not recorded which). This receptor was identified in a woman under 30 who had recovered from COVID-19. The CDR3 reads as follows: CASSLQLTGGNEQFF. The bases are TGTGCCAGCAGCTTGCAACTAACAGGGGGCAATGAGCAGTTCTTC. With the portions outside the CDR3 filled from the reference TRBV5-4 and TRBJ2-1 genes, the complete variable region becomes ETGVTQSPTHLIKTRGQQVTLRCSSQSGHNTVSWYQQALGQGPQFIFQYYREEENGRGNFPPRFSGLQFPNYSSELNVNALELDDSALYLCASSLQLTGGNEQFFGPGTRLTVL.